The 10 T cell receptor beta chains presented below share a single source sample, sequenced in a study of CD8 T cells in ankylosing spondylitis. TCRdb recomputed calls from the 5' RACE reads with MiXCR, one row per CDR3 protein. The sample consists of 500,000 to 650,000 distinct CDR3 sequences, approximately 5.3% of them appearing once. No antigen has been assigned to these receptors. Study-level findings and limits: One TCR beta motif, made up of fewer than 10 highly homologous variants, appeared characteristic of ankylosing spondylitis blood.

The sample consisted of blood, either unsorted or a sorted T cell fraction (not recorded which). These receptors were obtained from a male donor with ankylosing spondylitis.

This clonotype was counted ten times or more. The chain joins TRBV7-8 to TRBJ2-7; D gene ambiguous. CDR1 and CDR2 (germline): SGHVS, FQNEAQ. This CDR3 is 14 amino acids long. Between the trimmed V and J ends, which lost 5 bases and 2 bases, there was a span of 13 bases. CDR3 in amino acids: CASSHTGSPYEQYF. CDR3 coding DNA: TGTGCCAGCAGCCATACGGGCAGCCCCTACGAGCAGTACTTC.

The table lists this clonotype with many counts. V gene TRBV27 combines with J gene TRBJ2-2; a weak D match, TRBD2 (5 bases). Germline loops: CDR1 MNHEY, CDR2 SMNVEV (reference sequence). The ends were cut back, 2 bases at V and 0 bases at J, with 10 bases in the middle. CDR3 length: 16 residues. CDR3 region: CASSLGVGTNTGELFF. DNA of the CDR3: TGTGCCAGCAGTTTAGGGGTCGGGACGAACACCGGGGAGCTGTTTTTT.

This clonotype appeared many times. V usage is TRBV4-3 and J usage is TRBJ2-1; 7 bases align to TRBD1. Germline loops: CDR1 LGHNA, CDR2 YSLEER. The CDR3 loop spans 15 amino acids. The V and J ends lost 3 bases and 3 bases, in that order; junction bases with no gene match: 5. CDR3 sequence (DNA): TGCGCCAGCAGCCAGTCCGGGACAGACTACAATGAGCAGTTCTTC. Translating it yields CASSQSGTDYNEQFF.

This clonotype was found many times. This chain links TRBV11-2 with TRBJ2-1; TRBD2 is a possible D gene (7 bases). Trimming stripped 8 bases from V and 6 bases from J, with 11 bases between. The CDR3 has 12 residues. Per the germline V gene, CDR1 is SGHAT and CDR2 is FQNNGV. DNA of the CDR3: TGTGCCAGCCTGAGGGGGGGCAATGAGCAGTTCTTC. It yields the protein CASLRGGNEQFF.

This chain links TRBV20-1 with TRBJ1-1; possible D gene TRBD1, 5 bases. This CDR3 is 15 amino acids long. Germline CDR1 reads DFQATT; CDR2 reads SNEGSKA (reference sequence). The V end was cut by 5 bases, the J end by 3 bases, with 19 bases between. CDR3 in DNA: TGCAGTGCTGATCACCCGATGGGGGTAGACACTGAAGCTTTCTTT. Protein product: CSADHPMGVDTEAFF.

This clonotype was recorded many times. The CDR3 DNA is TGCAGTGCTAGAGATCCTAGGTCAGGGGAAGAGACCCAGTACTTC. It translates to CSARDPRSGEETQYF. The V gene is TRBV20-1, the J gene TRBJ2-5; tentatively, D is TRBD1 (6 bases). CDR3 length: 15 residues. Germline V gene data show CDR1 as DFQATT and CDR2 as SNEGSKA (reference sequence). V was pared by 0 bases and J by 3 bases, with 14 bases between.

This clonotype was observed many times. The chain is built from TRBV7-2 and TRBJ1-2; no definite D call. With 1 base removed from V and 3 bases from J, the gap between germline ends came to 9 bases. Germline values: CDR1 SGHTA, CDR2 FQGNSA. The CDR3 totals 14 residues. CDR3 loop: CASSLELTHYGYTF. The CDR3, as DNA: TGTGCCAGCAGCTTAGAGCTGACTCACTATGGCTACACCTTC.

This clonotype occurred many times. The V and J genes are TRBV28 and TRBJ1-5; D ambiguous. Germline V lookup: CDR1 MDHEN, CDR2 SYDVKM. The V gene lost 7 bases and the J gene lost 0 bases, with 13 bases spanning the gap. The CDR3 has 15 residues. The CDR3 DNA reads as TGTGCCAGCACCCTATGGCCACATAGCAATCAGCCCCAGCATTTT. It translates to CASTLWPHSNQPQHF.

The sample holds many counts of this clonotype. The junction departs from germline at one end; a sequencing error may be responsible. The chain uses TRBV12-3 or TRBV12-4 and TRBJ1-3; D not certain. The CDR3 spans 13 residues. The DNA of the CDR3 is TGTGCCAGCAGTATAGCGGGCGGAAACACCATATATTTT. It encodes CASSIAGGNTIYF.

This clonotype was picked up a small number of times. V usage is TRBV10-1 and J usage is TRBJ2-5; D may be TRBD2 (5 bases). Trimming removed 4 bases at V and 5 bases at J, with 14 bases between. Germline V gene lookup returns CDR1 WNHNN and CDR2 SYGVQD (reference sequence). The CDR3 is made up of 14 amino acids. CDR3 sequence reads: CASSGGNSRETQYF. The CDR3 DNA sequence: TGCGCCAGCAGTGGAGGGAATTCTCGGGAGACCCAGTACTTC.